A selection of T cell receptor beta chains follows, all from one sample in a study of shared clonotypes between healthy human individuals. The table came from immunoSEQ multiplex PCR; TCRdb's copy has only in-frame clones and leaves some out. The profile shows around 600,000 clones, more than 95% of them singletons. The material sequenced was naive CD4+ T cells sorted from blood. These receptors originate from a woman aged 30 to 39 in good health. CDR3s include the opening cysteine and the closing phenylalanine or tryptophan. D genes are given only for firm matches. Not all rows give a size; the values are once, few, many and, for expanded clones, a class.

>15|.|TRBJ1-5|TRBV5-6|.
CASSLGYGEYQPQHF
TGTGCCAGCAGCCTAGGTTACGGGGAATATCAGCCCCAGCATTTT
>14|.|TRBJ1-5|TRBV5-1|once
CASSEGYSNQPQHF
TGCGCCAGCAGCGAGGGGTATAGCAATCAGCCCCAGCATTTT
>12|.|TRBJ2-5|TRBV28|.
CASREGQETQYF
TGTGCCAGCAGGGAGGGACAAGAGACCCAGTACTTC
>13|TRBD1|TRBJ2-7|TRBV18|.
CASSETGVYEQYF
TGTGCCAGCTCAGAAACAGGGGTGTACGAGCAGTACTTC
>15|TRBD2|TRBJ2-1|TRBV5-1|once
CASSLSGMGFNEQFF
TGCGCCAGCAGCTTGAGCGGGATGGGTTTCAATGAGCAGTTCTTC
>14|.|TRBJ2-1|TRBV7-9|.
CASSLGTVNNEQFF
TGTGCCAGCAGCTTAGGGACAGTGAATAATGAGCAGTTCTTC
>14|.|TRBJ1-2|TRBV6-5|.
CASSYARQNYGYTF
TGTGCCAGCAGTTACGCAAGACAGAACTATGGCTACACCTTC
>15|.|TRBJ2-5|TRBV25-1|.
CASSDLLGGGETQYF
TGTGCCAGCAGTGACTTATTAGGGGGAGGGGAGACCCAGTACTTC
>15|TRBD1|TRBJ1-1|TRBV18|.
CASSPRTGGRTEAFF
TGTGCCAGCTCACCTCGGACAGGGGGCCGCACTGAAGCTTTCTTT
>16|TRBD2|TRBJ2-1|TRBV28|.
CASRRTSGYSYNEQFF
TGTGCCAGCAGAAGGACTAGCGGGTACTCCTACAATGAGCAGTTCTTC
>12|.|TRBJ2-5|TRBV28|.
CASSLQLSGQYF
TGTGCCAGCAGTTTACAGCTCTCGGGGCAGTACTTC
>12|.|TRBJ2-7|TRBV6-5|.
CASSRDDYEQYF
TGTGCCAGCAGTCGGGATGATTACGAGCAGTACTTC
>13|.|TRBJ1-5|TRBV28|.
CASRLTRNQPQHF
TGTGCCAGCAGATTGACGCGGAATCAGCCCCAGCATTTT
>17|TRBD1|TRBJ2-7|TRBV6-1|.
CASSVGTGGVKGYEQYF
TGTGCCAGCAGTGTCGGGACAGGGGGCGTGAAGGGCTACGAGCAGTACTTC
>15|.|TRBJ2-2|TRBV5-1|.
CASSLGTPNTGELFF
TGCGCCAGCAGCTTGGGGACACCGAACACCGGGGAGCTGTTTTTT
>15|TRBD2|TRBJ2-3|TRBV28|.
CASSRSSGYTDTQYF
TGTGCCAGCAGTCGGTCTAGCGGATACACAGATACGCAGTATTTT
>13|.|TRBJ2-3|TRBV5-4|.
CASSFSGTDTQYF
TGTGCCAGCAGCTTTAGCGGCACAGATACGCAGTATTTT
>12|.|TRBJ1-2|TRBV6-5|.
CASRSGGARYTF
TGTGCCAGCAGGTCGGGGGGCGCGCGCTACACCTTC
>13|.|TRBJ1-5|TRBV30|.
CAWSSAADQPQHF
TGTGCCTGGAGTTCGGCAGCTGATCAGCCCCAGCATTTT
>18|TRBD2|TRBJ2-2|TRBV9|.
CASSVAEAGEVNTGELFF
TGTGCCAGCAGCGTAGCAGAAGCGGGGGAGGTAAACACCGGGGAGCTGTTTTTT
>14|TRBD1|TRBJ1-5|TRBV2|.
CASGGDSYNQPQHF
TGTGCCAGCGGGGGGGACAGCTACAATCAGCCCCAGCATTTT
>16|TRBD1|TRBJ1-5|TRBV4-2|.
CASSQESQGARQPQHF
TGTGCCAGCAGCCAAGAGTCACAGGGGGCTCGGCAGCCCCAGCATTTT
>16|.|TRBJ2-5|TRBV7-9|once
CASSLGRIAPQETQYF
TGTGCCAGCAGCTTAGGTCGAATCGCACCCCAAGAGACCCAGTACTTC
>14|.|TRBJ2-1|TRBV14|.
CASSQDPDSNEQFF
TGTGCCAGCAGCCAAGATCCGGACAGCAATGAGCAGTTCTTC
>20|.|TRBJ1-4|TRBV28|once
CASSLTFYRDTYATNEKLFF
TGTGCCAGCAGTTTAACCTTTTACCGGGACACTTATGCAACTAATGAAAAACTGTTTTTT
>15|.|TRBJ2-1|TRBV4-1|.
CASSPLGDLYNEQFF
TGCGCCAGCAGCCCCCTGGGGGACCTCTACAATGAGCAGTTCTTC
>15|.|TRBJ1-5|TRBV6-1|.
CASGLGRGSNQPQHF
TGTGCCAGCGGCTTGGGCAGGGGAAGCAATCAGCCCCAGCATTTT
>15|TRBD2|TRBJ2-1|TRBV18|.
CASSPGAGASFEQFF
TGTGCCAGCTCACCGGGAGCGGGAGCATCATTTGAGCAGTTCTTC
>14|.|TRBJ2-1|TRBV30|.
CAWRYGSSYNEQFF
TGTGCCTGGAGATACGGGAGCTCCTACAATGAGCAGTTCTTC
>16|.|TRBJ2-5|TRBV29-1|.
CSVEVGTRVVGETQYF
TGCAGCGTTGAAGTCGGGACGAGGGTTGTGGGAGAGACCCAGTACTTC
>15|TRBD1|TRBJ1-1|TRBV10-2|.
CASRTPDRENTEAFF
TGCGCCAGCAGGACCCCGGACAGGGAAAACACTGAAGCTTTCTTT
>14|.|TRBJ2-7|TRBV27|.
CASSPDRISYEQYF
TGTGCCAGCAGCCCCGACAGGATCTCCTACGAGCAGTACTTC
>16|TRBD2|TRBJ2-3|TRBV5-8|.
CASSPREGVGTDTQYF
TGTGCCAGCAGCCCGCGGGAGGGTGTGGGGACAGATACGCAGTATTTT
>14|.|TRBJ1-1|TRBV5-1|once
CASSLGGEVTEAFF
TGCGCCAGCAGTTTGGGGGGTGAGGTCACTGAAGCTTTCTTT
>17|TRBD1|TRBJ1-2|TRBV5-1|.
CASTLTGARDRDDGYTF
TGCGCCAGCACCCTAACCGGGGCCCGGGACAGGGATGATGGCTACACCTTC
>14|TRBD1|TRBJ2-2|TRBV5-4|.
CASSVTGHTGELFF
TGTGCCAGCAGCGTGACAGGGCACACCGGGGAGCTGTTTTTT
>13|.|TRBJ1-1|TRBV10-3|.
CAISELSGSEAFF
TGTGCCATCAGTGAGCTCTCTGGGAGTGAAGCTTTCTTT
>14|.|TRBJ2-7|TRBV5-1|.
CASSFAEGPYEQYF
TGCGCCAGCAGCTTTGCGGAGGGACCCTACGAGCAGTACTTC
>15|.|TRBJ2-1|TRBV7-3|.
CASSLRAGRAHEQFF
TGTGCCAGCAGCTTAAGGGCCGGGAGAGCGCATGAGCAGTTCTTC
>19|.|TRBJ2-2|TRBV21-1|.
CASSKVRTSGTYGTGELFF
TGTGCCAGCAGCAAAGTTCGAACTAGCGGGACCTATGGTACCGGGGAGCTGTTTTTT
>15|.|TRBJ2-7|TRBV28|.
CASSSRSATSYEQYF
TGTGCCAGCAGTTCCAGAAGCGCCACCTCCTACGAGCAGTACTTC
>16|TRBD1|TRBJ2-7|TRBV2|.
CASSGGLDRAAYEQYF
TGTGCCAGCAGTGGGGGTTTGGACAGGGCGGCCTACGAGCAGTACTTC
>16|TRBD1|TRBJ2-3|TRBV14|.
CASSERDRGFTDTQYF
TGTGCCAGCAGCGAAAGGGACAGGGGGTTCACAGATACGCAGTATTTT
>15|.|TRBJ1-5|TRBV27|.
CASSRSGRSNQPQHF
TGTGCCAGCAGCAGGTCCGGGCGTAGCAATCAGCCCCAGCATTTT
>14|.|TRBJ1-5|TRBV4-1|.
CASSRGSSNQPQHF
TGCGCCAGCAGCCGTGGTTCTAGCAATCAGCCCCAGCATTTT
>12|.|TRBJ2-1|TRBV5-1|.
CASSLLGNEQFF
TGCGCCAGCAGCTTATTAGGGAATGAGCAGTTCTTC
>12|.|TRBJ1-5|TRBV7-2|.
CASSRNNQPQHF
TGTGCCAGCAGCCGAAACAATCAGCCCCAGCATTTT
>18|.|TRBJ1-2|TRBV4-1|.
CASSHTISRSGESYGYTF
TGCGCCAGCAGCCACACAATCAGCCGCTCCGGCGAAAGCTATGGCTACACCTTC
>15|.|TRBJ1-5|TRBV28|.
CASEDRTTANQPQHF
TGTGCCAGCGAAGACAGGACCACAGCTAATCAGCCCCAGCATTTT
>15|.|TRBJ1-1|TRBV5-1|.
CASSLEGTSRAEAFF
TGCGCCAGCAGCTTGGAGGGGACCTCAAGGGCTGAAGCTTTCTTT
>15|.|TRBJ2-2|TRBV5-6|.
CASSLGLLNTGELFF
TGTGCCAGCAGCTTGGGGCTATTGAACACCGGGGAGCTGTTTTTT
>15|.|TRBJ1-3|TRBV19|.
CASSPGQLSGNTIYF
TGTGCCAGTAGTCCAGGACAACTCTCTGGAAACACCATATATTTT
>14|TRBD1|TRBJ1-2|TRBV7-9|.
CASSYEGQGGGYTF
TGTGCCAGCAGTTACGAAGGACAGGGTGGTGGCTACACCTTC
>15|.|TRBJ1-2|TRBV6-1|.
CASSADLTGFYGYTF
TGTGCCAGCAGTGCAGACCTGACAGGATTTTATGGCTACACCTTC
>17|TRBD2|TRBJ2-2|TRBV18|.
CASSPFEGRENTGELFF
TGTGCCAGCTCACCATTCGAAGGGAGGGAGAACACCGGGGAGCTGTTTTTT
>15|TRBD1|TRBJ2-5|TRBV6-6|.
CASNQGAGYQETQYF
TGTGCCAGCAACCAGGGGGCGGGGTACCAAGAGACCCAGTACTTC
>18|TRBD1|TRBJ2-1|TRBV7-3|.
CASSLSRAGTGAGNEQFF
TGTGCCAGCAGCCTATCGCGCGCCGGGACAGGGGCGGGCAATGAGCAGTTCTTC